These 3 T cell receptor beta chains came from one sample sequenced in a study of blood T cell repertoires in COVID-19. TCRdb's copy holds only in-frame clones and misses some; the assay was immunoSEQ multiplex PCR. The sample has about 250,000 clones, 88% seen once. The sequencing sample was made of PBMCs or T cells enriched from blood (not recorded which). Receptor source: a woman between 45 and 60 years old who had recovered from COVID-19.

The chain links TRBV11-2 to TRBJ2-1; 7 nucleotides align to TRBD2. Trimming took 1 base from V and 5 from J; bases not matched to a gene: 5. The germline CDR1 and CDR2 sequences are SGHAT and FQNNGV. The CDR3 is 15 residues long. The CDR3 bases are TGTGCCAGCAGCTTAGTACCTAGCGGTAACAATGAGCAGTTCTTC. Translated, it gives CASSLVPSGNNEQFF.

The chain has TRBV9 and TRBJ2-3; perhaps TRBD2 as D (5 bases). Germline CDR1 and CDR2: SGDLS and YYNGEE. CDR3 length equals 17 residues. V dropped 3 bases and J dropped 2 bases, with 19 bases sitting between them. The CDR3 DNA follows: TGTGCCAGCAGCGCCGAGACGGACCCTAGCTTCACAGATACGCAGTATTTT. Its protein product is CASSAETDPSFTDTQYF.

This clone was counted only a few times. The genes are TRBV6-1 and TRBJ2-7; D remains ambiguous. Trimming pared 2 bases from V and 4 bases from J, leaving 9 bases between. The CDR3 length is 13 residues. Germline assignment: CDR1 MNHNS and CDR2 SASEGT. Here the CDR3 reads CASSEWASYEQYF. The CDR3 DNA reads as TGTGCCAGCAGTGAATGGGCATCGTACGAGCAGTACTTC.